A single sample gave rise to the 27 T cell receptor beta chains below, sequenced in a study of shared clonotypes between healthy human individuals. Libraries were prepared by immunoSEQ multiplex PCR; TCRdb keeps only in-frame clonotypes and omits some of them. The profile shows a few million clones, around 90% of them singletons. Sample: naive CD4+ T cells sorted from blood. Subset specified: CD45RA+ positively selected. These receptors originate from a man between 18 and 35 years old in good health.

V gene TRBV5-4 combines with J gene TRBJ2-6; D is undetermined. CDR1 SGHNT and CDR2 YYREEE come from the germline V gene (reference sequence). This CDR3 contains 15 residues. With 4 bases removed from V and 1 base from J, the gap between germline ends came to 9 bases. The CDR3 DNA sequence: TGTGCCAGCAGCCGTGACGTATCTGGGGCCAACGTCCTGACTTTC. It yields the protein CASSRDVSGANVLTF.

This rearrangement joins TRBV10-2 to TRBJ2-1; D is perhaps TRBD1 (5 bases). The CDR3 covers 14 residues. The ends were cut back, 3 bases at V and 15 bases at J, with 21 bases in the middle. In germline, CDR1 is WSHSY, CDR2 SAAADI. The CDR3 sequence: CASSEQQVGRMGFF. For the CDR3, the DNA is TGCGCCAGCAGTGAACAACAGGTGGGGCGGATGGGGTTCTTC.

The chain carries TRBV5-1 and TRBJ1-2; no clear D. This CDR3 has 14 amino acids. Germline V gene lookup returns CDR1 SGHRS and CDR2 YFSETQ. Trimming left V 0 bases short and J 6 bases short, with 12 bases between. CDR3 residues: CASSLDRPYDGYTF. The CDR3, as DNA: TGCGCCAGCAGCTTGGACAGACCCTATGATGGCTACACCTTC.

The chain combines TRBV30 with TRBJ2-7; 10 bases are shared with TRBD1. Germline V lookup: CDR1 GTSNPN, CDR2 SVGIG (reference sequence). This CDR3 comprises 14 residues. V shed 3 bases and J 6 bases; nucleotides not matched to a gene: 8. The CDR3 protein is CAWRGQGSKLEQYF. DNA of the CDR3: TGTGCCTGGAGGGGACAGGGGTCGAAGCTCGAGCAGTACTTC.

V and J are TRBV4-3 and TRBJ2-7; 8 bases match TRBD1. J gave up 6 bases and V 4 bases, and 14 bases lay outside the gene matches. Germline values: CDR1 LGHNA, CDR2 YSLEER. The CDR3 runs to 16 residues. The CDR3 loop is CASSRSMGQDSGEQYF. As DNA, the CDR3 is TGCGCCAGCAGCCGGTCGATGGGACAGGATAGTGGCGAGCAGTACTTC.

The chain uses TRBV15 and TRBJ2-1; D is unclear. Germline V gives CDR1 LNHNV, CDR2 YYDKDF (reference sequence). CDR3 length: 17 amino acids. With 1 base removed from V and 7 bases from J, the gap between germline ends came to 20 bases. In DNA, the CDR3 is TGTGCCACCAGCAGAGCCCACGTTGGTAAGGCGAGGAATGAGCAGTTCTTC. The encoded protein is CATSRAHVGKARNEQFF.

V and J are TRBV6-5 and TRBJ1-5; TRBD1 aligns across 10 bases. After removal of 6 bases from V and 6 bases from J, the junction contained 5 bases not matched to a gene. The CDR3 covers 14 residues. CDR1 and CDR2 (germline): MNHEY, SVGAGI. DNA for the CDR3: TGTGCCAGCAGCCGTGGACAGGGGGTTCAGCCCCAGCATTTT. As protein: CASSRGQGVQPQHF.

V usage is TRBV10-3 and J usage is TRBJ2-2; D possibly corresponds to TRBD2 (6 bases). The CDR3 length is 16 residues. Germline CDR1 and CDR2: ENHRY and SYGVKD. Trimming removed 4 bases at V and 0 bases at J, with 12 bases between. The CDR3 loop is CAISGGRESNTGELFF. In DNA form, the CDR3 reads TGTGCCATCAGTGGTGGACGGGAGTCGAACACCGGGGAGCTGTTTTTT.

DNA of the CDR3: TGTGCCAGCTCACCACCGAAGCTGATGAGCGACAATGAGCAGTTCTTC. Translation: CASSPPKLMSDNEQFF. The J gene is TRBJ2-1, the V gene TRBV18, with unresolved D. Germline lookup yields CDR1 KGHSH and CDR2 LQKENI. Between the trimmed V and J ends, which lost 0 bases and 5 bases, there was a span of 14 bases. This CDR3 region has 16 residues.

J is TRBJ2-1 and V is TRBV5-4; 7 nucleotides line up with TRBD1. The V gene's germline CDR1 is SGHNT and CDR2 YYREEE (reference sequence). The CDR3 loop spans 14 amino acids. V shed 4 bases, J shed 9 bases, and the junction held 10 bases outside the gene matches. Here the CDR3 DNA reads TGTGCCAGCAGCCCCGGGACAGTTGCAACTGAGCAGTTCTTC. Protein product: CASSPGTVATEQFF.

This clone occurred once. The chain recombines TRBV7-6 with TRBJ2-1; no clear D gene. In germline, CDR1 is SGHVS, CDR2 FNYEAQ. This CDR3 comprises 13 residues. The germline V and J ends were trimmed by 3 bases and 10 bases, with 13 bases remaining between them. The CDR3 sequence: CASSFSDGAEQFF. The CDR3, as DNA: TGTGCCAGCAGCTTCTCTGACGGCGCGGAGCAGTTCTTC.

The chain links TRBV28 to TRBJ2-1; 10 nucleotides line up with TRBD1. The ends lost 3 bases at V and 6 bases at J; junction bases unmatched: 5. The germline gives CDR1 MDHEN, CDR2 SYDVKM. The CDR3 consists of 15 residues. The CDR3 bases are TGTGCCAGCAGTTTGCCCGGGACAGGGGTCAATGAGCAGTTCTTC. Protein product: CASSLPGTGVNEQFF.

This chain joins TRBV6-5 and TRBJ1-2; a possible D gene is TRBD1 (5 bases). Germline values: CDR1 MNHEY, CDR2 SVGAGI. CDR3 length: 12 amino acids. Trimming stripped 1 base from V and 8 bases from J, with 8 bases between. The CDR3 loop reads CASSYWGGGYTF. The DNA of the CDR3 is TGTGCCAGCAGTTACTGGGGCGGCGGCTACACCTTC.

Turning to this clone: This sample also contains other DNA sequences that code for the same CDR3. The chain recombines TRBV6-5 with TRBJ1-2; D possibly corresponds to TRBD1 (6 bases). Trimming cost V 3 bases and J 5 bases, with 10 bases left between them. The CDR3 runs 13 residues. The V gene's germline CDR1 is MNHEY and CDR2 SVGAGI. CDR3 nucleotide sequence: TGTGCCAGCAGTTATAGAGGGGGATATGGCTACACCTTC. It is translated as CASSYRGGYGYTF.

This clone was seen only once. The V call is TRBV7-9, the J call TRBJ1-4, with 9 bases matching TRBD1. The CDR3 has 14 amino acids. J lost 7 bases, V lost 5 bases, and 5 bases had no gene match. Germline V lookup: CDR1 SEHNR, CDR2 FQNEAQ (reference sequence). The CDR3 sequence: CASSAGTGSEKLFF. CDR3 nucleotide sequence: TGTGCCAGCAGCGCCGGGACAGGGAGTGAAAAACTGTTTTTT.

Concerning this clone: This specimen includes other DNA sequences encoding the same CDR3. CDR3 loop: CASSLGGEQPQHF. CDR3 DNA sequence: TGTGCCAGCAGCTTGGGGGGAGAACAGCCCCAGCATTTT. The chain has TRBV5-4 and TRBJ1-5; D not certain. The germline V gene encodes CDR1 SGHNT and CDR2 YYREEE (reference sequence). The CDR3 contains 13 residues. The V and J ends lost 0 bases and 7 bases respectively, with 8 bases between them.

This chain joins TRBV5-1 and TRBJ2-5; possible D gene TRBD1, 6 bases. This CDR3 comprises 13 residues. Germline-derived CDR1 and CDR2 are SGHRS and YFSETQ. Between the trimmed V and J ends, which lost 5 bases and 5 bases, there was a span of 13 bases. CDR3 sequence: CASRGSQGETQYF. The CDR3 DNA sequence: TGCGCCAGCAGGGGTTCGCAGGGGGAGACCCAGTACTTC.

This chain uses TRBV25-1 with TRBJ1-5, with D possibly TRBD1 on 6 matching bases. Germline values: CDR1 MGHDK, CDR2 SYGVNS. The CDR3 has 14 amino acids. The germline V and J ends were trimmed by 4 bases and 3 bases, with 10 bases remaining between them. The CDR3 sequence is CASSARQDNQPQHF. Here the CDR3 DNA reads TGTGCCAGCAGTGCGCGACAGGACAATCAGCCCCAGCATTTT.

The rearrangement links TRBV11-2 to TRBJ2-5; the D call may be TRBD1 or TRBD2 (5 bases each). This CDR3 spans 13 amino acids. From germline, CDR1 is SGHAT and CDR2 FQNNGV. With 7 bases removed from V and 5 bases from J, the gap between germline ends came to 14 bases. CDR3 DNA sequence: TGTGCCAGCACCCTGGGGGAGTTGGAGACCCAGTACTTC. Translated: CASTLGELETQYF.

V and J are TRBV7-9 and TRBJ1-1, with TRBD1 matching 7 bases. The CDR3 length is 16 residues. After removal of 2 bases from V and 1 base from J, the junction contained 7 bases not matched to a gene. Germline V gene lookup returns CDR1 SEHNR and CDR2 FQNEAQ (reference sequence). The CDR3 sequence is CASSLMSGGPNTEAFF. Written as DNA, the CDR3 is TGTGCCAGCAGCTTAATGTCAGGGGGTCCGAACACTGAAGCTTTCTTT. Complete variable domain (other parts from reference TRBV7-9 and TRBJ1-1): DTGVSQNPRHKITKRGQNVTFRCDPISEHNRLYWYRQTLGQGPEFLTYFQNEAQLEKSRLLSDRFSAERPKGSFSTLEIQRTEQGDSAMYLCASSLMSGGPNTEAFFGQGTRLTVV.

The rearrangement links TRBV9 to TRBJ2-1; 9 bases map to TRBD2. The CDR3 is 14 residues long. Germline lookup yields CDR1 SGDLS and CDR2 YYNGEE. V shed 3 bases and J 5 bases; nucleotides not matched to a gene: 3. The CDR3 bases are TGTGCCAGCAGCGCGACTAGCGGTAACAATGAGCAGTTCTTC. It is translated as CASSATSGNNEQFF.

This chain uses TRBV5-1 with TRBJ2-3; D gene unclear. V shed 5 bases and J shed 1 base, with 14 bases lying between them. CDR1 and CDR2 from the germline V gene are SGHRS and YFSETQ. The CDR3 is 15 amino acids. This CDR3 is CASSNGRPGTDTQYF. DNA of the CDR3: TGCGCCAGCAGTAACGGCCGACCTGGCACAGATACGCAGTATTTT.

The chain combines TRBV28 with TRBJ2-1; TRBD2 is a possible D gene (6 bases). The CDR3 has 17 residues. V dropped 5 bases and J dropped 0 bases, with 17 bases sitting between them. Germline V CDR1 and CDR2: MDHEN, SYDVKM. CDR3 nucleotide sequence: TGTGCCAGCAGTGCACCCCTGGGGGGAAGCTCCTACAATGAGCAGTTCTTC. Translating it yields CASSAPLGGSSYNEQFF.

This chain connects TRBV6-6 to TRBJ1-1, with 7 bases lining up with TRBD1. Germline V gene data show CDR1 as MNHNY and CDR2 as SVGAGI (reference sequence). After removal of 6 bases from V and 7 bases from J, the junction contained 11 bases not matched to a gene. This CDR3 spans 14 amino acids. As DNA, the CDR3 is TGTGCCAGCAGCCCTGGACAGGCTATGGGTGAAGCTTTCTTT. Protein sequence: CASSPGQAMGEAFF.

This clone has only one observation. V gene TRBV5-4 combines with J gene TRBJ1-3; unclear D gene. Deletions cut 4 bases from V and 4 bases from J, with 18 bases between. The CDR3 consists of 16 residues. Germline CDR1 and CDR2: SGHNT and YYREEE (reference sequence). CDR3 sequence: CASSVGLVGPGNTIYF. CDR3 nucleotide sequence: TGTGCCAGCAGCGTGGGCCTCGTGGGTCCAGGAAACACCATATATTTT.

The CDR3 sequence is CASSADREGNTYNEQFF. For the CDR3, the DNA is TGTGCCAGCAGCGCCGACAGGGAGGGTAACACCTACAATGAGCAGTTCTTC. The chain joins TRBV7-3 to TRBJ2-1; TRBD1 or TRBD2 may be the D gene (7 bases each). Between the trimmed V and J ends, which lost 5 bases and 2 bases, there was a span of 19 bases. Germline V lookup: CDR1 SGHTA, CDR2 FQGTGA. The CDR3 covers 17 residues.

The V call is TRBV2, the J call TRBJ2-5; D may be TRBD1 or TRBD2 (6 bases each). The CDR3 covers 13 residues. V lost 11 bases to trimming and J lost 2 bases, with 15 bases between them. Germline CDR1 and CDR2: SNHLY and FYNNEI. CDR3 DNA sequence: TGTGCCTCCCAAGGGGGGTTACAAGAGACCCAGTACTTC. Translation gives CASQGGLQETQYF.